The text below deals with one TCR beta chain. Its antigen is not known. Libraries were prepared by immunoSEQ multiplex PCR; TCRdb keeps only in-frame clonotypes and omits some of them. The table includes a few million clones, approximately 93% detected once. Germline V gene data show CDR1 as MNHNY and CDR2 as SVGAGI (reference sequence). The CDR3 is 14 residues long. Trimming stripped 7 bases from V and 0 bases from J, with 12 bases between. The data are from a study of shared clonotypes between healthy human individuals. Overall study: A few men and two women, aged 18 to 49, were donors.

Overall study findings and caveats: It was the non-shared clonotypes that had lower generation probabilities than clonotypes shared by all four donors.

The sequenced sample consisted of naive CD4+ T cells from PBMCs. Noted subset: CD45RA+ positively selected. The V and J genes are TRBV6-6 and TRBJ1-2, with a weak D call TRBD1 (6 bases). The TCR sequence derives from a man in his late teens or twenties in good health. Some clones in this sample may be carry-over from other donors' samples. The CDR3 here is CASNMDSANYGYTF. The CDR3 nucleotides are TGTGCCAGCAATATGGACAGCGCTAACTATGGCTACACCTTC.